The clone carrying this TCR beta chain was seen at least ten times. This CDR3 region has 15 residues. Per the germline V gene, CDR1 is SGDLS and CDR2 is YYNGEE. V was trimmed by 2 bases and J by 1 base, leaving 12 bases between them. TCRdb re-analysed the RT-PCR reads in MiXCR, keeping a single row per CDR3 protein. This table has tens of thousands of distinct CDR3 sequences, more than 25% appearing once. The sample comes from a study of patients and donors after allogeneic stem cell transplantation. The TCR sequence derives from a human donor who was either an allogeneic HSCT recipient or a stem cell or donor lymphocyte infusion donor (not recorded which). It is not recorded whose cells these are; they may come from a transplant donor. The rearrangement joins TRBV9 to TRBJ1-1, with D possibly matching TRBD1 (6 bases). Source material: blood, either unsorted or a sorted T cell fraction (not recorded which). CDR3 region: CASSVEGERNTEAFF. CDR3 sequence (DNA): TGTGCCAGCAGCGTGGAGGGGGAAAGGAACACTGAAGCTTTCTTT.